This T cell receptor (beta chain) is from a study of shared clonotypes between healthy human individuals. This CDR3 is built from 14 residues. Trimming took 0 bases from V and 2 from J, leaving 9 bases between them. Germline assignment: CDR1 SGDLS and CDR2 YYNGEE. Some clones are missing from TCRdb's copy, which holds only in-frame ones; the method was immunoSEQ multiplex PCR. The sample includes about half a million clones, approximately 82% seen only once; the top ten take approximately 12%. This clone was seen once. The receptor was isolated from a woman aged 35 to 49 in good health. Some clones in this sample may be carry-over from other donors' samples. The chain links TRBV9 to TRBJ2-7, with a possible D match to TRBD2 (6 bases). The sequencing input was PBMCs. The CDR3 region is CASSVGTTTYEQYF. The CDR3 DNA reads as TGTGCCAGCAGCGTAGGGACTACCACCTACGAGCAGTACTTC.